This entry lists 27 T cell receptor beta chains sequenced from one sample in a study of blood T cell repertoires in COVID-19. TCRdb's table, derived via immunoSEQ multiplex PCR, lists solely in-frame clones and lacks some. The repertoire includes approximately 72,000 clones, roughly 85% of them detected once, and roughly 32% sits in the top ten. Sample: peripheral blood. These receptor sequences come from a woman of 80 years or more with active or convalescent COVID-19.

CDR3 nucleotide sequence: TGTGCCAGCAGACGTACCGGGACTAGCGACGGGACCCAGTACTTC. The encoded protein is CASRRTGTSDGTQYF. The chain carries TRBV2 and TRBJ2-5, with TRBD2 identical over 10 bases. Germline assignment: CDR1 SNHLY and CDR2 FYNNEI. With 6 bases clipped from V and 7 bases from J, the junction kept 11 bases outside the gene matches. The CDR3 has 15 residues.

This clone occurred once. This chain connects TRBV7-6 to TRBJ1-5; 7 bases map to TRBD1. This CDR3 contains 15 residues. The V and J ends lost 2 bases and 6 bases, in that order; junction bases with no gene match: 7. In germline, CDR1 is SGHVS, CDR2 FNYEAQ. The CDR3 region has the DNA TGTGCCAGCAGCTTAAGTCAGGGGGGAAGTCAGCCCCAGCATTTT. It encodes CASSLSQGGSQPQHF.

The chain employs TRBV7-2 and TRBJ1-1, with 9 bases lining up with TRBD1. Germline trimming cut 5 bases from V and 7 bases from J; bases unmatched to any gene: 14. Germline assignment: CDR1 SGHTA and CDR2 FQGNSA. CDR3 length: 16 amino acids. The CDR3 DNA reads TGTGCCAGCAGCCCAGGACAGGGGCCAGTTACTTTTGAAGCTTTCTTT. This sequence encodes CASSPGQGPVTFEAFF. The full variable domain, rest sourced from reference TRBV7-2 and TRBJ1-1, is GAGVSQSPSNKVTEKGKDVELRCDPISGHTALYWYRQSLGQGLEFLIYFQGNSAPDKSGLPSDRFSAERTGGSVSTLTIQRTQQEDSAVYLCASSPGQGPVTFEAFFGQGTRLTVV.

The rearrangement uses TRBV5-6 and TRBJ1-1; D is perhaps TRBD1 (5 bases). The germline V and J ends were trimmed by 1 base and 7 bases, with 11 bases remaining between them. The V gene's germline CDR1 is SGHDT and CDR2 YYEEEE. This CDR3 is built from 13 residues. The CDR3 region is CASSLTGVGEAFF. CDR3 DNA: TGTGCCAGCAGCTTGACGGGGGTAGGTGAAGCTTTCTTT.

The rearrangement joins TRBV19 to TRBJ1-1, with D possibly TRBD1 on 6 matching bases. The CDR3 length is 14 residues. CDR1 LNHDA and CDR2 SQIVND come from the germline V gene (reference sequence). Trimming removed 10 bases at V and 2 bases at J, with 17 bases between. CDR3 amino acids: CATADSWRNTEAFF. The DNA for the CDR3 is TGTGCCACAGCGGACAGTTGGAGAAACACTGAAGCTTTCTTT. Variable domain in full (rest from reference TRBV19 and TRBJ1-1): DGGITQSPKYLFRKEGQNVTLSCEQNLNHDAMYWYRQDPGQGLRLIYYSQIVNDFQKGDIAEGYSVSREKKESFPLTVTSAQKNPTAFYLCATADSWRNTEAFFGQGTRLTVV.

V and J are TRBV6-5 and TRBJ1-5, with D perhaps TRBD1 (5 bases). The CDR3 contains 14 residues. Germline CDR1 reads MNHEY; CDR2 reads SVGAGI. The ends were cut back, 7 bases at V and 7 bases at J, with 17 bases in the middle. The CDR3 nucleotides read TGTGCCAGCACTCTGACAGATACAATCCAGCCCCAGCATTTT. Amino acids: CASTLTDTIQPQHF.

This sequence joins TRBV5-1 and TRBJ2-2; possibly TRBD2 for D (6 bases). Trimming took off 2 bases at V and 6 bases at J, with 11 bases between the two ends. The CDR3 loop spans 14 amino acids. The germline V gene has CDR1 SGHRS and CDR2 YFSETQ. CDR3 sequence: CASSFGGVAGELFF. CDR3 DNA sequence: TGCGCCAGCAGCTTCGGAGGGGTAGCCGGGGAGCTGTTTTTT.

This chain links TRBV7-6 with TRBJ2-7; a weak D match, TRBD2 (6 bases). This CDR3 is built from 15 residues. V dropped 5 bases and J dropped 3 bases, with 17 bases sitting between them. The V gene's germline CDR1 is SGHVS and CDR2 FNYEAQ. Written as DNA, the CDR3 is TGTGCCAGCAGCCGCGGTTCGGGGGAGATCTACGAGCAGTACTTC. This gives the protein CASSRGSGEIYEQYF.

The rearrangement links TRBV5-4 to TRBJ2-5, with D perhaps matching TRBD2 (6 bases). Trimming stripped 4 bases from V and 5 bases from J, with 15 bases between. The germline CDR1 and CDR2 sequences are SGHNT and YYREEE (reference sequence). The CDR3 consists of 14 residues. As DNA, the CDR3 is TGTGCCAGCAGCGCAGCCGGCGCGGGGGAGACCCAGTACTTC. Its protein is CASSAAGAGETQYF.

This clone has only one observation. This chain joins TRBV29-1 and TRBJ1-2; maybe TRBD1 (6 bases). V was pared by 1 base and J by 5 bases, with 17 bases between. This CDR3 region has 15 residues. The germline gives CDR1 SQVTM, CDR2 ANQGSEA. The CDR3, as DNA: TGCAGCGTTGAAGCAGGGGCGCTTATGTCTTATGGCTACACCTTC. Its protein product is CSVEAGALMSYGYTF.

This chain joins TRBV9 and TRBJ2-5; TRBD2 aligns across 10 bases. Germline trimming cut 4 bases from V and 5 bases from J; bases unmatched to any gene: 5. Germline assignment: CDR1 SGDLS and CDR2 YYNGEE. The CDR3 has 14 amino acids. CDR3 DNA: TGTGCCAGCAGCTCCAGCGGGGGGGGTGAGACCCAGTACTTC. Protein sequence: CASSSSGGGETQYF.

This chain joins TRBV5-1 and TRBJ1-1; possibly TRBD1 for D (6 bases). Trimming cost V 0 bases and J 1 base, with 10 bases left between them. Germline CDR1 SGHRS, CDR2 YFSETQ. The CDR3 spans 15 residues. This CDR3 is CASSLAGQPNTEAFF. In DNA, the CDR3 is TGCGCCAGCAGCTTGGCCGGACAGCCGAACACTGAAGCTTTCTTT.

The gene calls are TRBV30 and TRBJ1-1; possible D gene TRBD1, 5 bases. The CDR3 has 13 residues. V shed 0 bases and J shed 3 bases, with 8 bases lying between them. CDR1 and CDR2 (germline): GTSNPN, SVGIG (reference sequence). The CDR3: CAWSVLRDTEAFF. The CDR3 DNA reads as TGTGCCTGGAGTGTACTCAGGGACACTGAAGCTTTCTTT.

The CDR3 DNA sequence: TGTGCCAGCAGCTTAATGTCCGGGAGCACCGGGGAGCTGTTTTTT. Its translation: CASSLMSGSTGELFF. This chain joins TRBV7-3 and TRBJ2-2; tentative D call: TRBD2 (6 bases). The CDR3 sequence is 15 residues long. Trimming left V 1 base short and J 4 bases short, with 10 bases between. CDR1 is SGHTA and CDR2 is FQGTGA in the germline V gene.

This clone turned up a few times. The V and J genes are TRBV9 and TRBJ1-3; D is perhaps TRBD1 (5 bases). The V and J ends lost 3 bases and 0 bases respectively, with 10 bases between them. Per the germline V gene, CDR1 is SGDLS and CDR2 is YYNGEE. The CDR3 sequence is 15 residues long. The CDR3: CASSGGLVSGNTIYF. The DNA for the CDR3 is TGTGCCAGCAGCGGGGGCCTGGTCTCTGGAAACACCATATATTTT. Full variable domain (remainder filled in from reference TRBV9 and TRBJ1-3): DSGVTQTPKHLITATGQRVTLRCSPRSGDLSVYWYQQSLDQGLQFLIQYYNGEERAKGNILERFSAQQFPDLHSELNLSSLELGDSALYFCASSGGLVSGNTIYFGEGSWLTVV.

The J gene is TRBJ2-1, the V gene TRBV2, with 11 bases matching TRBD2. CDR1 SNHLY and CDR2 FYNNEI come from the germline V gene. The CDR3 is made up of 17 amino acids. With 4 bases clipped from V and 6 bases from J, the junction kept 11 bases outside the gene matches. CDR3 in amino acids: CASSGPLTSGGVNEQFF. The CDR3 coding sequence is TGTGCCAGCAGTGGGCCCTTAACTAGCGGGGGAGTCAATGAGCAGTTCTTC.

As regards this clone: The junction does not match germline at one end; this may be a read error. The V call is TRBV30, the J call TRBJ2-7; unclear D gene. The CDR3 spans 11 residues. Per germline, CDR1 GTSNPN and CDR2 SVGIG (reference sequence). CDR3 sequence: CAWSSSHEQYF. Written as DNA, the CDR3 is TGTGCCTGGAGTTCCTCCCACGAGCAGTACTTC.

The V call is TRBV4-3, the J call TRBJ2-5; 11 nucleotides line up with TRBD2. Per the germline V gene, CDR1 is LGHNA and CDR2 is YSLEER. This CDR3 is 16 amino acids long. V was pared by 3 bases and J by 3 bases, with 6 bases of the junction left unmatched. CDR3 in amino acids: CASSQSQLAGEETQYF. In DNA form, the CDR3 reads TGCGCCAGCAGCCAGAGCCAACTAGCGGGGGAAGAGACCCAGTACTTC.

This clone was detected a few times. The genes are TRBV6-5 and TRBJ1-2, with 11 bases identical to TRBD1. Germline assignment: CDR1 MNHEY and CDR2 SVGAGI. The CDR3 length is 14 residues. Losses at the gene ends were 5 bases for V and 7 bases for J; bases not matched to a gene: 6. The CDR3 DNA is TGTGCCAGCAGTAAGACCGGGACAGGGGGTGGCTACACCTTC. Encoded protein: CASSKTGTGGGYTF.

The gene calls are TRBV19 and TRBJ1-2; D is unresolved. The ends were cut back, 1 base at V and 7 bases at J, with 16 bases in the middle. The CDR3 is 15 residues long. Per germline, CDR1 LNHDA and CDR2 SQIVND (reference sequence). CDR3 nucleotide sequence: TGTGCCAGTAGTATAGGATACAGCCCGCAGTTTGGCTACACCTTC. Protein: CASSIGYSPQFGYTF.

The chain recombines TRBV3-1 (or the pseudogene TRBV3-2) with TRBJ2-7; possible D gene TRBD2, 6 bases. Germline CDR1 LGHDT, CDR2 YNNKEL (reference sequence). The V end lost 3 bases, the J end lost 3 bases, and 24 bases lay between the germline ends. This CDR3 spans 18 amino acids. Here the CDR3 reads CASSHLTKGRRDLYEQYF. As DNA, the CDR3 is TGTGCCAGCAGCCACCTTACCAAGGGACGGAGGGATCTCTACGAGCAGTACTTC.

The genes are TRBV24-1 and TRBJ1-5; no clear D. V lost 4 bases, J lost 9 bases, and 9 bases lay in between. The CDR3 is 12 residues long. Per germline, CDR1 KGHDR and CDR2 SFDVKD. The CDR3 DNA reads as TGTGCCACCAGTGAGTCGGGAGGGCCCCAGCATTTT. Amino acid sequence: CATSESGGPQHF.

The genes are TRBV6-1 and TRBJ2-2; 8 bases agree with TRBD2. The CDR3 contains 17 residues. Germline V gene lookup returns CDR1 MNHNS and CDR2 SASEGT. V gave up 2 bases and J gave up 4 bases; unmatched junction bases: 9. CDR3 sequence reads: CASSERPGLGSTGELFF. The CDR3 bases are TGTGCCAGCAGTGAAAGGCCGGGACTAGGGAGCACCGGGGAGCTGTTTTTT.

V usage is TRBV5-1 and J usage is TRBJ2-1; 12 nucleotides line up with TRBD2. Unmatched junction bases numbered 3, after V lost 5 bases and J lost 3 bases. The germline V gene encodes CDR1 SGHRS and CDR2 YFSETQ. This CDR3 comprises 15 residues. The DNA of the CDR3 is TGCGCCAGCAGTCTAGCGGGGGGGCTCTACAATGAGCAGTTCTTC. Protein: CASSLAGGLYNEQFF.

This clone was seen just once. The genes are TRBV3-1 (or the pseudogene TRBV3-2) and TRBJ2-7; TRBD2 is a possible D gene (5 bases). The V gene's germline CDR1 is LGHDT and CDR2 YNNKEL (reference sequence). The CDR3 extends over 14 amino acids. V lost 4 bases and J lost 2, with 12 bases in between. The CDR3 DNA is TGTGCCAGCAGCCCGGTCGGAGGTCCCTACGAGCAGTACTTC. Translation gives CASSPVGGPYEQYF.

The chain combines TRBV11-2 with TRBJ2-1; D might be TRBD2 (6 bases). V shed 4 bases and J shed 7 bases, with 23 bases lying between them. CDR3 length: 17 amino acids. Germline V gene lookup returns CDR1 SGHAT and CDR2 FQNNGV. The CDR3 sequence: CASSSSGFREVSNEQFF. The DNA of the CDR3 is TGTGCCAGCAGCTCCTCCGGGTTTAGGGAGGTTAGTAATGAGCAGTTCTTC.

This chain joins TRBV9 and TRBJ2-3; 10 positions match TRBD2. With 2 bases clipped from V and 2 bases from J, the junction kept 5 bases outside the gene matches. This CDR3 region has 16 residues. Per the germline V gene, CDR1 is SGDLS and CDR2 is YYNGEE. This chain's CDR3 is CASSVLAGGHTDTQYF. The CDR3 nucleotides are TGTGCCAGCAGCGTCTTAGCGGGGGGCCACACAGATACGCAGTATTTT.